The clone carrying this T cell receptor (beta chain) was seen once. The antigen remains undetermined. The sample is drawn from a study of CD8+ T cells in alopecia areata. Broader study findings: It was lesional scalp, especially alopecia totalis/universalis, that showed higher clonality than normal scalp. Scalp specimens additionally yield sequences from normal skin's resident alphabeta T cells. Persistence in scalp and blood during tofacitinib was observed for many expanded lesional clones.

The CDR3 is 12 amino acids. Trimming took 4 bases from V and 3 from J, leaving 6 bases between them. Germline-derived CDR1 and CDR2 are GTSNPN and SVGIG (reference sequence). Treatment defined: oral pan-JAK inhibitor, 5-10 mg twice daily. Following extraction, RNA underwent reverse transcription to cDNA, which served as the sequencing template. Produced via immunoSEQ multiplex PCR; TCRdb's table is partial and in-frame only. The sample records around 86,000 clones, around three quarters being singletons. This TCR came from a human donor with alopecia areata. Source: CD8+ T cells sorted from blood, taken at week 44, from a patient treated with tofacitinib. The chain recombines TRBV30 with TRBJ2-2; no definite D call. The CDR3 DNA sequence: TGTGCCTGGATAAAGGACACCGGGGAGCTGTTTTTT. Protein: CAWIKDTGELFF.